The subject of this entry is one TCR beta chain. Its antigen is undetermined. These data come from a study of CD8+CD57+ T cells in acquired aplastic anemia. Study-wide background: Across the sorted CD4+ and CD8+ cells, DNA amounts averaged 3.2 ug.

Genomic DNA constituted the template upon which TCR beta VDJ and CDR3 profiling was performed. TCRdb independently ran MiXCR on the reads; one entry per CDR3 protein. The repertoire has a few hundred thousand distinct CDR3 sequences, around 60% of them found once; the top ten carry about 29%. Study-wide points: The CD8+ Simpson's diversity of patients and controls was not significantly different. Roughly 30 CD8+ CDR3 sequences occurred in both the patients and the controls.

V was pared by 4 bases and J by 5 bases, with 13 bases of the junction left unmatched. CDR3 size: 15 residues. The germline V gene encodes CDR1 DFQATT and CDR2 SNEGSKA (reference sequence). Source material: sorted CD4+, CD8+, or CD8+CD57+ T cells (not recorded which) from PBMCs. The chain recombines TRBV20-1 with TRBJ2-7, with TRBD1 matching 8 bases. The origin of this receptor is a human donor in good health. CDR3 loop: CSAIPTDRVNNEQYF. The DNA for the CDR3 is TGCAGTGCTATTCCGACGGACAGGGTCAACAACGAGCAGTACTTC.